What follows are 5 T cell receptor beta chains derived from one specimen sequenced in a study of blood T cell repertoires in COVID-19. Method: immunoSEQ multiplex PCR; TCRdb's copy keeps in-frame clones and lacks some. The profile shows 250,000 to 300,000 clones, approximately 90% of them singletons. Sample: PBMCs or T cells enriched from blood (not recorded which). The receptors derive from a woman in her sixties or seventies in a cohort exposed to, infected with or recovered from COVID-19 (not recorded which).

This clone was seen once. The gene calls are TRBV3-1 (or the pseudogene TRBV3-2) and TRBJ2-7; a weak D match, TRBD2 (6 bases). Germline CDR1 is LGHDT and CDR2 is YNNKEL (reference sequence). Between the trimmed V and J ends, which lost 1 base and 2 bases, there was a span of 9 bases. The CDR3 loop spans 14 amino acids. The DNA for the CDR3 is TGTGCCAGCAGCCAAGTTAGCGGAACCTACGAGCAGTACTTC. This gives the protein CASSQVSGTYEQYF.

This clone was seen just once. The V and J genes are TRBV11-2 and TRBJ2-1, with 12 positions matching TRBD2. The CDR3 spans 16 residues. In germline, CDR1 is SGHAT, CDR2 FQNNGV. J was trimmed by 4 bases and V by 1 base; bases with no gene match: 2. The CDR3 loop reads CASSLGLAGGYNEQFF. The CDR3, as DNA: TGTGCCAGCAGCTTAGGTCTAGCGGGAGGGTACAATGAGCAGTTCTTC. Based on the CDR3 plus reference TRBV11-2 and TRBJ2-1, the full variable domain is EAGVAQSPRYKIIEKRQSVAFWCNPISGHATLYWYQQILGQGPKLLIQFQNNGVVDDSQLPKDRFSAERLKGVDSTLKIQPAKLEDSAVYLCASSLGLAGGYNEQFFGPGTRLTVL.

The CDR3 bases are TGTGCCAGCAGGACCCCCCCCGGGGAGCAGTTCTTC. Its translation: CASRTPPGEQFF. This chain uses TRBV6-5 with TRBJ2-1; no definite D call. This CDR3 spans 12 amino acids. The V gene's germline CDR1 is MNHEY and CDR2 SVGAGI. The ends were cut back, 6 bases at V and 10 bases at J, with 13 bases in the middle.

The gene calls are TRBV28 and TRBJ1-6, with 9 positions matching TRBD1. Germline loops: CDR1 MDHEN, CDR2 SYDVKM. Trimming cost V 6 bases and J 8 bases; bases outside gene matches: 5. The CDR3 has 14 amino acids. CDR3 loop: CASRSTGGDSPLHF. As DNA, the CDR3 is TGTGCCAGCAGATCTACAGGGGGCGATTCACCCCTCCACTTT. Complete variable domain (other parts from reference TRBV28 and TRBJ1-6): DVKVTQSSRYLVKRTGEKVFLECVQDMDHENMFWYRQDPGLGLRLIYFSYDVKMKEKGDIPEGYSVSREKKERFSLILESASTNQTSMYLCASRSTGGDSPLHFGNGTRLTVT.

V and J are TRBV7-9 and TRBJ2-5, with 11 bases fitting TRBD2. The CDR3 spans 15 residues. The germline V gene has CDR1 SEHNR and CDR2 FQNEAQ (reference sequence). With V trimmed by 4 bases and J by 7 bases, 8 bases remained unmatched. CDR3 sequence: CASSYTSGSGGTQYF. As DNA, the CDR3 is TGTGCCAGCAGCTACACTAGCGGGAGTGGTGGGACCCAGTACTTC.